The rows below give T cell receptor beta chains drawn from one sample of a study of cytotoxic CD8 clonotypes in ibrutinib-treated CLL. Measured with immunoSEQ multiplex PCR; TCRdb has only the in-frame clones, and not every one. The sample carries 97,000 or so clones, almost 80% recorded once. The sequencing here drew on PBMCs, taken after 12 months of ibrutinib treatment. These receptors were collected from a human donor with chronic lymphocytic leukemia. The CDR3 runs from the conserved cysteine through the conserved F or W. The D gene is left open where the match is weak.

CDR3aa	len	v_gene	j_gene	d_gene
CASRSSGASNQPQHF	15	TRBV19	TRBJ1-5	NA
CASPSPGYTEAFF	13	TRBV5-1	TRBJ1-1	NA
CAGSVRGEQFF	11	TRBV2	TRBJ2-1	NA
CASSEGFGRGDEQYF	15	TRBV2	TRBJ2-7	NA
CASSSQGAHGYTF	13	TRBV7-9	TRBJ1-2	TRBD1
CASSLVGGQAFF	12	TRBV5-1	TRBJ1-1	NA
CASSSIADTGELFF	14	TRBV7-2	TRBJ2-2	NA
CASTGRASDSYEQYF	15	TRBV7-9	TRBJ2-7	NA
CASSLDQGQQPQHF	14	TRBV5-1	TRBJ1-5	NA
CASSSGTDTDTQYF	14	TRBV7-7	TRBJ2-3	TRBD1
CASRPDTVGGYTF	13	TRBV6-1	TRBJ1-2	NA
CASVPQGIHRYGYTF	15	TRBV12-5	TRBJ1-2	NA
CASHSSTGISGANVLTF	17	TRBV7-8	TRBJ2-6	TRBD1
CASSQTAQGYEQYF	14	TRBV5-1	TRBJ2-7	NA
CASSVGQGAEGVYGYTF	17	TRBV9	TRBJ1-2	TRBD1
CASSFGVLTDTQYF	14	TRBV7-3	TRBJ2-3	NA
CASSLVPPSGNNEQFF	16	TRBV5-1	TRBJ2-1	NA
CASSPPRGNSPLHF	14	TRBV5-4	TRBJ1-6	NA
CASSLGGSEPGELFF	15	TRBV7-9	TRBJ2-2	TRBD2
CASSSWSRDRNSYEQYF	17	TRBV5-1	TRBJ2-7	TRBD1
CASLGGVRGYTF	12	TRBV25-1	TRBJ1-2	NA
CASGLLQFYEQYF	13	TRBV6-1	TRBJ2-7	NA
CASSLSAEQTNEQFF	15	TRBV6-6	TRBJ2-1	NA
CASSESNGAAFF	12	TRBV2	TRBJ1-1	NA
CASGPGHTGVYEQYF	15	TRBV5-1	TRBJ2-7	NA
CASSVTVNQRETQYF	15	TRBV9	TRBJ2-5	NA